Sequencing of this TCR beta chain was carried out in a study of blood T cell repertoires in COVID-19 (TCRdb year 2020). For the study in its entirety: Samples covering the acute and convalescent phases of COVID-19 were provided by collaborators in the United States, Italy and Spain. The material from the prospective study consisted of cDNA or gDNA derived from T cells, B-cell-depleted T cells, or PBMCs. Subjects who had been exposed to COVID-19, were actively infected with it, or had recovered from it provided the deeply sampled blood TCRbeta repertoires that made up the dataset. The repertoires were released in a freely available public database meant as a resource for research on the immune response to SARS-CoV-2. Samples came from the ongoing ImmuneRACE study (first 160 participants) plus 1,254 subjects from 6 global collaborators. Nearly every sample came with metadata listing a de-identified subject ID, COVID-19 status, age in years and sex. Where available, HLA class I and class II types were obtained from metadata supplied by the sample provider rather than from assay-based typing.

Trimming takes 0 bases off V and 10 bases off J; junction bases not matched to a gene: 17. Measured from the cysteine to the phenylalanine, the CDR3 is 18 residues long. Just CDR3 DNA is preserved here, 54 bases in frame from base 1. The germline V gene (reference sequence) sets CDR1 to LGHDT and CDR2 to YNNKEL. Collaborating institutions collected whole blood in K2EDTA tubes following their own protocols. For TCRbeta analysis, collaborators shipped samples as frozen whole blood, isolated PBMCs, or DNA extracted from either of those sample types. The study at large found these results: Clinical and demographic metadata were provided uncurated, with the amount varying by source and participant.

Details on this clone: The antigen this receptor binds is unknown. No base quality information exists; no much larger clone differs at one position.

TCRbeta CDR3 regions were amplified from genomic DNA using the immunoSEQ Assay, a bias-controlled multiplex PCR. The paper's processing steps were these. Nucleated cell counts per sample were estimated from amplification of reference gene primers within the assay. To quantify the absolute abundance of each unique TCRbeta CDR3 rearrangement, sequence reads were collapsed and filtered. For each sample, productive Simpson clonality was calculated as the square root of Simpson's diversity index over productive rearrangements. What TCRdb holds here is the immuneACCESS table cut down to in-frame rearrangements. Part of the clones is not present; checked against another copy, under half of the missing clones reflect an unresolved V gene, and the others are unexplained. The DNA gave D and trimming, while V, J and clone size come from that table. This sample holds approximately 210,000 clones; approximately 89% were observed only once. The ten most abundant clones make up about 4.8% of the sample.

The chain is made from TRBV3-1 (or the pseudogene TRBV3-2) and TRBJ1-5; the central 8 bases match TRBD1. Sequencing input: peripheral blood. The clonotype comes from a woman in her thirties or forties with acute or convalescent COVID-19. The nucleotides are TGTGCCAGCAGCCAAGATCGGCCAGGGGGCTTCGGTGATCGACCCCAGCATTTT. It is translated as CASSQDRPGGFGDRPQHF.